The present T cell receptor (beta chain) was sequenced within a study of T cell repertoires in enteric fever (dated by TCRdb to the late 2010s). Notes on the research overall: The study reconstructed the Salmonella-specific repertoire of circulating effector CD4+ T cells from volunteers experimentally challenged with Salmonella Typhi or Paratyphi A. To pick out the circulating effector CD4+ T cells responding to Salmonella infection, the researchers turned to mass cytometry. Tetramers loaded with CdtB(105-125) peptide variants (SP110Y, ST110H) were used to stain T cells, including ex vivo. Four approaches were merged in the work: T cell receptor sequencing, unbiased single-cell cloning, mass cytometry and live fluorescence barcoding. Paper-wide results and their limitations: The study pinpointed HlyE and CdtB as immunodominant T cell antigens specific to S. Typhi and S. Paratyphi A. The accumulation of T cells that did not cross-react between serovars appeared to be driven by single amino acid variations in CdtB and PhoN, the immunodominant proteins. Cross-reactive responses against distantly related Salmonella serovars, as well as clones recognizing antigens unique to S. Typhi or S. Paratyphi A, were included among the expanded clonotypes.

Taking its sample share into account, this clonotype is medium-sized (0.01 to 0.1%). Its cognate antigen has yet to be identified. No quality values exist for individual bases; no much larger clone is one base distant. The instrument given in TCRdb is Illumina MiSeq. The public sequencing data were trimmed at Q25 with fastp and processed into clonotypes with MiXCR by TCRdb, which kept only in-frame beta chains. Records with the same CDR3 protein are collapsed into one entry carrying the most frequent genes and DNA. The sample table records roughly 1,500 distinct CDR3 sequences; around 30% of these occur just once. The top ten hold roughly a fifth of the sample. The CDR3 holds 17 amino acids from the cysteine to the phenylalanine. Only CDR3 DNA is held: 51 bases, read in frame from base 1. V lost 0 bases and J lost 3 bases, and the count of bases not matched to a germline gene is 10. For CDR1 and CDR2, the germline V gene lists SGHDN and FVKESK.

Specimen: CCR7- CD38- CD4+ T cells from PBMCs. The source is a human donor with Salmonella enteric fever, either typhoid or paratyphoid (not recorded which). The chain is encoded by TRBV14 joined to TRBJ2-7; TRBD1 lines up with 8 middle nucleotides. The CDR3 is CASSQDHLRDRNYEQYF. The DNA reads TGTGCCAGCAGCCAAGACCATTTACGGGACAGGAACTACGAGCAGTACTTC.